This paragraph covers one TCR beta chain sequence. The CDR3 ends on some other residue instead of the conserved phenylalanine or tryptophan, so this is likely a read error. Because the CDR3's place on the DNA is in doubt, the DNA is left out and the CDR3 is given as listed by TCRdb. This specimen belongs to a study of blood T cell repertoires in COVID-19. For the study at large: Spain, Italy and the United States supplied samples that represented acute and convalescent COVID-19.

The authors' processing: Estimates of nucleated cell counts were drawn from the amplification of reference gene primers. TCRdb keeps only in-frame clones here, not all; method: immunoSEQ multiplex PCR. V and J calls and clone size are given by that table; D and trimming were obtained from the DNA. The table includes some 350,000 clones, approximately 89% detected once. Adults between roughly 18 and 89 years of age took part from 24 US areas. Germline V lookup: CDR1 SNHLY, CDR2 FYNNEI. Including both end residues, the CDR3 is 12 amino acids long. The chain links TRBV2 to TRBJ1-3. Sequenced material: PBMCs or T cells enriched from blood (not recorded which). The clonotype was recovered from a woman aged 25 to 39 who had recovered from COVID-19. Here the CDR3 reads CASSPGDPTWVP.